Following are 27 T cell receptor beta chains from one sample sequenced in a study of blood T cell repertoires in COVID-19. The table came from immunoSEQ multiplex PCR; TCRdb's copy has only in-frame clones and leaves some out. The sample contains 35,000 to 50,000 clones, approximately 88% of which appear only once. What was sequenced was peripheral blood. These receptor sequences come from a woman aged 35 to 49 with acute or convalescent COVID-19.

V usage is TRBV27 and J usage is TRBJ1-5; D is unresolved. Germline-derived CDR1 and CDR2 are MNHEY and SMNVEV (reference sequence). This CDR3 contains 13 residues. V was trimmed by 4 bases and J by 7 bases, leaving 11 bases between them. CDR3 region: CASSWRQGQPQHF. Here the CDR3 DNA reads TGTGCCAGCAGTTGGAGGCAAGGGCAGCCCCAGCATTTT.

This clone has only one observation. V and J are TRBV18 and TRBJ1-3; the match to TRBD1 covers 7 bases. This CDR3 is 15 amino acids long. CDR1 and CDR2 (germline): KGHSH, LQKENI. J was trimmed by 3 bases and V by 2 bases; bases with no gene match: 4. The CDR3 spells CASSPKTGNGNTIYF. The CDR3 nucleotides read TGTGCCAGCTCACCAAAGACAGGGAATGGAAACACCATATATTTT.

This clone appeared once. V gene TRBV4-1 combines with J gene TRBJ2-3, with 10 nucleotides matching TRBD2. V trimming: 2 bases; J trimming: 3 bases; junction bases outside the gene matches: 5. The length of the CDR3 is 16 residues. Per the germline V gene, CDR1 is MGHRA and CDR2 is YSYEKL. The CDR3 coding sequence is TGCGCCAGCAGCCAACTCCTAGCGGGAGCGACAGATACGCAGTATTTT. It is translated as CASSQLLAGATDTQYF.

This chain joins TRBV5-6 and TRBJ1-3; unclear D gene. Germline V gene sequence: CDR1 SGHDT, CDR2 YYEEEE. The CDR3 sequence is 14 residues long. Deletions cut 2 bases from V and 1 base from J, with 7 bases between. CDR3 DNA: TGTGCCAGCAGCTTTGTCAATTCTGGAAACACCATATATTTT. Protein: CASSFVNSGNTIYF. Full variable domain (outside the CDR3, taken from reference TRBV5-6 and TRBJ1-3): DAGVTQSPTHLIKTRGQQVTLRCSPKSGHDTVSWYQQALGQGPQFIFQYYEEEERQRGNFPDRFSGHQFPNYSSELNVNALLLGDSALYLCASSFVNSGNTIYFGEGSWLTVV.

The chain carries TRBV24-1 and TRBJ2-3; 8 bases match TRBD1. Losses at the gene ends were 5 bases for V and 5 bases for J; bases not matched to a gene: 8. CDR1 KGHDR and CDR2 SFDVKD come from the germline V gene. The length of the CDR3 is 15 residues. CDR3 in DNA: TGTGCCACCAGTGGTGACGCTACAGGGGGAGATACGCAGTATTTT. This codes for CATSGDATGGDTQYF.

This clone was seen once. The CDR3: CASSLEGQRHYEQYF. The CDR3 bases are TGCGCCAGCAGCTTGGAAGGACAAAGACACTACGAGCAGTACTTC. J is TRBJ2-7 and V is TRBV5-1, with TRBD1 as a possible D gene (5 bases). Germline CDR1 is SGHRS and CDR2 is YFSETQ. The V end was cut by 0 bases, the J end by 3 bases, with 13 bases between. The CDR3 sequence is 15 residues long.

This chain uses TRBV27 with TRBJ2-7, with 13 bases fitting TRBD2. Looked up from germline, CDR1 is MNHEY and CDR2 is SMNVEV (reference sequence). CDR3 length: 17 residues. Trimming cost V 5 bases and J 2 bases; bases outside gene matches: 9. CDR3 protein: CASSRGPGLAGTYEQYF. The CDR3 DNA follows: TGTGCCAGCAGTAGGGGTCCGGGACTAGCGGGAACCTACGAGCAGTACTTC.

This rearrangement joins TRBV6-2 or TRBV6-3 to TRBJ2-7; 8 nucleotides match TRBD1. CDR1 is MNHEY, CDR2 SVGEGT, per germline. This CDR3 is 16 amino acids long. The J segment lost 0 bases and the V segment lost 4 bases, leaving 8 bases of the junction unmatched. Written as DNA, the CDR3 is TGTGCCAGCAGTTCCATCTGGACAGGGCCCTCCTACGAGCAGTACTTC. Translating gives CASSSIWTGPSYEQYF.

V is TRBV4-1 and J is TRBJ2-1; the match to TRBD2 covers 7 bases. V shed 1 base and J 5 bases; nucleotides not matched to a gene: 2. Germline values: CDR1 MGHRA, CDR2 YSYEKL. The CDR3 has 14 amino acids. In nucleotides, the CDR3 is TGCGCCAGCAGCCAAGTCCTAGCGGACAATGAGCAGTTCTTC. Translation: CASSQVLADNEQFF.

This chain's CDR3 is CASSLIGTRGTDTQYF. The CDR3 bases are TGCGCCAGCAGCTTGATCGGGACTAGGGGCACAGATACGCAGTATTTT. V and J are TRBV5-1 and TRBJ2-3, with 8 bases matching TRBD2. Germline lookup yields CDR1 SGHRS and CDR2 YFSETQ. The CDR3 is made up of 16 amino acids. Trimming took 1 base from V and 1 from J; bases not matched to a gene: 5.

The chain has TRBV27 and TRBJ2-7; tentative D call: TRBD1 (5 bases). Germline V gene lookup returns CDR1 MNHEY and CDR2 SMNVEV (reference sequence). Trimming took 5 bases from V and 5 from J, leaving 13 bases between them. The CDR3 contains 13 residues. The CDR3 here is CASSHAQGDEQYF. As DNA, the CDR3 is TGTGCCAGCAGTCATGCGCAGGGTGACGAGCAGTACTTC.

This chain links TRBV29-1 with TRBJ1-2; 9 bases align to TRBD1. This CDR3 has 16 amino acids. J gave up 2 bases and V 1 base, and 8 bases lay outside the gene matches. Germline assignment: CDR1 SQVTM and CDR2 ANQGSEA. In DNA form, the CDR3 reads TGCAGCGTTGAAGGGGACAGGGTCGGAAGAAACTATGGCTACACCTTC. Encoded protein: CSVEGDRVGRNYGYTF.

V usage is TRBV19 and J usage is TRBJ1-6, with 8 bases aligning to TRBD1. V gave up 5 bases and J gave up 7 bases; unmatched junction bases: 10. Germline V gene lookup returns CDR1 LNHDA and CDR2 SQIVND (reference sequence). The length of the CDR3 is 16 residues. CDR3 residues: CASSVVADRANSPLHF. The DNA for the CDR3 is TGTGCCAGTAGTGTGGTCGCGGACAGGGCAAATTCACCCCTCCACTTT.

The genes are TRBV7-2 and TRBJ1-2, with D possibly being TRBD1 (6 bases). Germline V gene lookup returns CDR1 SGHTA and CDR2 FQGNSA. The ends were cut back, 8 bases at V and 1 base at J, with 26 bases in the middle. CDR3 length: 18 residues. The CDR3 loop reads CASQKKIGSTGVNYGYTF. CDR3 in DNA: TGTGCCAGCCAGAAAAAAATTGGGTCGACAGGAGTTAACTATGGCTACACCTTC.

This chain joins TRBV6-2 or TRBV6-3 and TRBJ2-7, with 12 nucleotides matching TRBD2. Germline lookup yields CDR1 MNHEY and CDR2 SVGEGT. V gave up 6 bases and J gave up 5 bases; unmatched junction bases: 11. The CDR3 is 16 residues long. CDR3: CASSLLAGGPRDEQYF. CDR3 in DNA: TGTGCCAGCAGCCTACTAGCGGGGGGCCCGAGGGACGAGCAGTACTTC.

The chain has TRBV6-5 and TRBJ1-5; D gene unclear. The germline V gene encodes CDR1 MNHEY and CDR2 SVGAGI. This CDR3 has 13 amino acids. V was clipped by 0 bases and J by 5 bases, with 5 bases between them. The CDR3 loop is CASSYSEDQPQHF. The CDR3 nucleotides read TGTGCCAGCAGTTACTCAGAGGATCAGCCCCAGCATTTT.

This clone has a single count. The rearrangement joins TRBV5-6 to TRBJ2-3; 7 bases are a match to TRBD2. The V segment lost 4 bases and the J segment 2 bases; nucleotides outside the gene matches: 19. Germline V lookup: CDR1 SGHDT, CDR2 YYEEEE. The CDR3 is 19 residues long. The CDR3 loop reads CASSPGLLAFYTITDTQYF. Written as DNA, the CDR3 is TGTGCCAGCAGCCCCGGGTTACTAGCGTTTTACACTATCACAGATACGCAGTATTTT.

This clone was detected only a few times. This sequence joins TRBV6-5 and TRBJ1-6, with a possible D match to TRBD1 (5 bases). The CDR3 runs to 15 residues. V was pared by 0 bases and J by 10 bases, with 13 bases between. CDR1 is MNHEY, CDR2 SVGAGI, per germline. DNA for the CDR3: TGTGCCAGCAGTTACTCGACCGGGGGGAAATCACCCCTCCACTTT. As protein: CASSYSTGGKSPLHF.

The chain employs TRBV10-3 and TRBJ2-3; no clear D gene. This CDR3 comprises 11 residues. Trimming shortened V by 6 bases and J by 2 bases, and 3 bases separated the two germline ends. Germline assignment: CDR1 ENHRY and CDR2 SYGVKD. Here the CDR3 reads CAISLTDTQYF. The CDR3 DNA sequence: TGTGCCATCAGCCTCACAGATACGCAGTATTTT.

The rearrangement joins TRBV19 to TRBJ2-1, with 12 bases aligning to TRBD2. The CDR3 runs to 16 residues. The V gene end was trimmed by 7 bases and the J gene end by 4 bases; junction bases not matched to a gene: 8. In germline, CDR1 is LNHDA, CDR2 SQIVND (reference sequence). In nucleotides, the CDR3 is TGTGCCAGTATTTCCGGGACTAGCGGGCGATACAATGAGCAGTTCTTC. This sequence encodes CASISGTSGRYNEQFF.

The chain links TRBV11-1 to TRBJ2-1; 7 bases agree with TRBD2. J gave up 2 bases and V 8 bases, and 6 bases lay outside the gene matches. The CDR3 spans 14 residues. In germline, CDR1 is SGHAT, CDR2 FQDESV (reference sequence). The CDR3: CASSTSVTYNEQFF. The DNA for the CDR3 is TGTGCCAGCTCAACTAGCGTCACCTACAATGAGCAGTTCTTC.

The chain employs TRBV7-9 and TRBJ2-5, with D uncertain. V shed 5 bases and J shed 3 bases, with 13 bases lying between them. The CDR3 totals 14 residues. In germline, CDR1 is SEHNR, CDR2 FQNEAQ (reference sequence). The CDR3 nucleotides read TGTGCCAGCAGCCGGTCGACTGGTGAAGAGACCCAGTACTTC. Residues: CASSRSTGEETQYF.

The count of this clone is one. The chain carries TRBV7-9 and TRBJ2-4; 7 bases line up with TRBD1. Per germline, CDR1 SEHNR and CDR2 FQNEAQ (reference sequence). Germline trimming cut 5 bases from V and 1 base from J; bases unmatched to any gene: 8. The CDR3 is 16 residues long. CDR3 residues: CASSGRDSLAKNIQYF. DNA for the CDR3: TGTGCCAGCAGCGGCCGGGACAGCCTGGCCAAAAACATTCAGTACTTC.

J is TRBJ2-1 and V is TRBV6-1, with TRBD2 matching over 14 bases. The ends lost 0 bases at V and 7 bases at J; junction bases unmatched: 5. Germline V gene sequence: CDR1 MNHNS, CDR2 SASEGT. The CDR3 covers 17 residues. The chain's CDR3 is CASSEAQGLAGGNEQFF. The CDR3 nucleotides are TGTGCCAGCAGTGAAGCGCAAGGACTAGCGGGAGGTAATGAGCAGTTCTTC.

This rearrangement joins TRBV5-5 to TRBJ2-1; a weak D match, TRBD2 (6 bases). This CDR3 has 15 amino acids. V was shortened by 1 base and J by 8 bases, with 16 bases between the two germline ends. The germline V gene has CDR1 SGHKS and CDR2 YYEKEE (reference sequence). The CDR3 loop reads CASSLIGSPLDEQFF. As DNA, the CDR3 is TGTGCCAGCAGCTTGATCGGGAGCCCTTTGGATGAGCAGTTCTTC.

V is TRBV19 and J is TRBJ1-1; a weak D match, TRBD1 (6 bases). The germline V and J ends were trimmed by 7 bases and 0 bases, with 21 bases remaining between them. CDR1 LNHDA and CDR2 SQIVND come from the germline V gene (reference sequence). The CDR3 runs 17 residues. In DNA, the CDR3 is TGTGCCAGTATGTTGGGGAGGGGGTTCCTTATGAACACTGAAGCTTTCTTT. Its translation is CASMLGRGFLMNTEAFF.

V and J are TRBV9 and TRBJ1-4; 9 nucleotides line up with TRBD1. Germline loops: CDR1 SGDLS, CDR2 YYNGEE. Unmatched junction bases numbered 7, after V lost 3 bases and J lost 7 bases. The CDR3 loop spans 15 amino acids. CDR3 region: CASSARTGEGEKLFF. The CDR3 coding sequence is TGTGCCAGCAGCGCTAGGACAGGGGAAGGTGAAAAACTGTTTTTT.